Each of the 21 T cell receptor beta chains below was sequenced from the same sample in a study of CD8 T cells in ankylosing spondylitis (dated by TCRdb to the late 2010s). The method behind the library was 5' RACE. Reads for this sample came from an Illumina HiSeq 2500. TCRdb applied fastp at Q25 and MiXCR to the public reads, then kept only in-frame beta chains. Every entry covers one CDR3 protein and lists the most common genes and DNA from its rows. The sample table records around 150,000 distinct CDR3 sequences; under 55% of these occur just once. Roughly 15% of the sample lies in the top ten. Sequencing input: synovial fluid, either unsorted or a sorted T cell fraction (not recorded which). The receptor set was obtained from a male donor with ankylosing spondylitis.

The V gene is TRBV28, the J gene TRBJ1-5; 7 bases map to TRBD1. J was trimmed by 5 bases and V by 6 bases; bases with no gene match: 16. The CDR3 covers 17 residues. From germline, CDR1 is MDHEN and CDR2 SYDVKM. The CDR3 here is CASSGPYGTAHDQPQHF. The CDR3, as DNA: TGTGCCAGCAGCGGGCCCTATGGGACAGCTCACGATCAGCCCCAGCATTTT.

The rearrangement joins TRBV30 to TRBJ1-2; TRBD1 agrees at 9 bases. Germline V gene lookup returns CDR1 GTSNPN and CDR2 SVGIG (reference sequence). With 5 bases clipped from V and 2 bases from J, the junction kept 6 bases outside the gene matches. The CDR3 consists of 14 residues. The CDR3 nucleotides are TGTGCCTGGGGGACCGGGACAGGGAACTATGGCTACACCTTC. The encoded protein is CAWGTGTGNYGYTF.

The genes are TRBV11-2 and TRBJ1-1; no clear D. This CDR3 comprises 18 residues. Trimming took 3 bases from V and 4 from J, leaving 24 bases between them. CDR1 and CDR2 (germline): SGHAT, FQNNGV. The CDR3 bases are TGTGCCAGCAGCTTCCGTCCAACGGGCCGACAAATTGGCACTGAAGCTTTCTTT. This gives the protein CASSFRPTGRQIGTEAFF.

This clonotype was counted only a few times. This chain links TRBV5-1 with TRBJ2-1; D is undetermined. This CDR3 contains 16 residues. CDR1 and CDR2 (germline): SGHRS, YFSETQ. The V gene lost 0 bases and the J gene lost 0 bases, with 10 bases spanning the gap. The CDR3 sequence is CASSLALPSSYNEQFF. The CDR3 nucleotides are TGCGCCAGCAGCTTGGCCCTACCGAGCTCCTACAATGAGCAGTTCTTC. Full variable domain (rest looked up from reference TRBV5-1 and TRBJ2-1): KAGVTQTPRYLIKTRGQQVTLSCSPISGHRSVSWYQQTPGQGLQFLFEYFSETQRNKGNFPGRFSGRQFSNSRSEMNVSTLELGDSALYLCASSLALPSSYNEQFFGPGTRLTVL.

This clonotype was recorded only once. The rearrangement uses TRBV13 and TRBJ2-5, with D unresolved. Trimming took 5 bases from V and 0 from J, leaving 10 bases between them. The germline gives CDR1 PRHDT, CDR2 FYEKMQ (reference sequence). The CDR3 is 14 amino acids. CDR3 in amino acids: CASSTAGYQETQYF. The CDR3 DNA reads TGTGCCAGCAGCACCGCTGGGTACCAAGAGACCCAGTACTTC.

The chain couples TRBV6-1 to TRBJ1-5; D call uncertain. CDR3 length equals 15 residues. Germline V gene lookup returns CDR1 MNHNS and CDR2 SASEGT. V lost 4 bases, J lost 4 bases, and 14 bases lay in between. The CDR3 loop reads CASSAREENNQPQHF. CDR3 bases: TGTGCCAGCAGTGCGAGGGAGGAAAATAATCAGCCCCAGCATTTT.

This clonotype was observed a handful of times. This chain joins TRBV12-3 or TRBV12-4 and TRBJ1-1; D is unresolved. V lost 5 bases and J lost 1, with 11 bases in between. The CDR3 spans 14 residues. CDR3 in amino acids: CASSPTQWNTEAFF. CDR3 in DNA: TGTGCCAGCAGTCCGACTCAGTGGAACACTGAAGCTTTCTTT.

This clonotype showed up just a few times. The CDR3 reads CASSRWTPGDTQYF. The DNA for the CDR3 is TGCGCCAGCAGCCGTTGGACTCCTGGTGATACGCAGTATTTT. The chain links TRBV4-1 to TRBJ2-3, with D possibly TRBD2 on 5 matching bases. The V end was cut by 4 bases, the J end by 6 bases, with 14 bases between. This CDR3 has 14 residues. In germline, CDR1 is MGHRA, CDR2 YSYEKL.

The chain recombines TRBV6-5 with TRBJ2-2; 8 nucleotides agree with TRBD1. V shed 4 bases, J shed 4 bases, and the junction held 2 bases outside the gene matches. This CDR3 has 14 amino acids. Per the germline V gene, CDR1 is MNHEY and CDR2 is SVGAGI. CDR3 sequence reads: CASSSGGGTGELFF. In nucleotides, the CDR3 is TGTGCCAGCAGTTCAGGGGGCGGCACCGGGGAGCTGTTTTTT.

This clonotype was seen a single time. This chain connects TRBV5-1 to TRBJ1-2; tentative D call: TRBD1 (5 bases). Germline V gene lookup returns CDR1 SGHRS and CDR2 YFSETQ. The length of the CDR3 is 13 residues. Trimming cost V 3 bases and J 4 bases, with 10 bases left between them. Written as DNA, the CDR3 is TGCGCCAGCAGCTGGCAGGGTTCCTATGGCTACACCTTC. Its protein product is CASSWQGSYGYTF.

V usage is TRBV5-1 and J usage is TRBJ2-7; D unclear. V dropped 3 bases and J dropped 8 bases, with 9 bases sitting between them. Germline V gene sequence: CDR1 SGHRS, CDR2 YFSETQ. The CDR3 runs to 11 residues. The CDR3 DNA is TGCGCCAGCAGCTATCTAAGAAAGCAGTACTTC. Translation: CASSYLRKQYF.

The DNA for the CDR3 is TGCAGTGCTAGAACCTCTAGCGGCTCCTACAATGAGCAGTTCTTC. Translating gives CSARTSSGSYNEQFF. This rearrangement joins TRBV20-1 to TRBJ2-1; 7 positions agree with TRBD2. The CDR3 spans 15 residues. The germline V gene has CDR1 DFQATT and CDR2 SNEGSKA (reference sequence). Unmatched junction bases numbered 4, after V lost 2 bases and J lost 0 bases.

The chain uses TRBV5-4 and TRBJ2-2, with 11 bases fitting TRBD2. The CDR3 totals 17 residues. V shed 1 base, J shed 2 bases, and the junction held 4 bases outside the gene matches. Germline V gene lookup returns CDR1 SGHNT and CDR2 YYREEE (reference sequence). CDR3 nucleotide sequence: TGTGCCAGCAGCTTGACTAGCGGGAGTTTAAACACCGGGGAGCTGTTTTTT. It codes for CASSLTSGSLNTGELFF.

The chain carries TRBV12-3 or TRBV12-4 and TRBJ2-1; 11 bases line up with TRBD2. The J segment lost 10 bases and the V segment lost 6 bases, leaving 14 bases of the junction unmatched. CDR3 length: 16 amino acids. Here the CDR3 reads CASSSGLAGLPREQFF. CDR3 coding DNA: TGTGCCAGCAGCTCAGGACTAGCGGGTTTACCCAGGGAGCAGTTCTTC.

This chain uses TRBV18 with TRBJ1-3; D gene uncertain. This CDR3 is 13 amino acids long. V was cut by 9 bases and J by 4 bases, with 13 bases left in between. Germline V gene data show CDR1 as KGHSH and CDR2 as LQKENI. The CDR3 DNA sequence: TGTGCCAGATCCGCAGGCCCAGGAAACACCATATATTTT. Translation gives CARSAGPGNTIYF.

This chain uses TRBV27 with TRBJ2-6; D is undetermined. In germline, CDR1 is MNHEY, CDR2 SMNVEV (reference sequence). CDR3 length: 18 amino acids. Trimming removed 1 base at V and 0 bases at J, with 13 bases between. The CDR3 sequence is CASSLYSWSASGANVLTF. The CDR3 nucleotides read TGTGCCAGCAGTTTATATTCCTGGTCCGCCTCTGGGGCCAACGTCCTGACTTTC.

This clonotype was counted between two and nine times. J is TRBJ2-5 and V is TRBV7-8, with 7 bases that match TRBD1. J lost 0 bases, V lost 5 bases, and 21 bases had no gene match. The CDR3 has 20 residues. Germline CDR1 SGHVS, CDR2 FQNEAQ. The CDR3 here is CASSPYGQVLPHRYQETQYF. As DNA, the CDR3 is TGTGCCAGCAGCCCCTATGGACAGGTTCTACCACACCGATACCAAGAGACCCAGTACTTC.

This clonotype showed up just a few times. The chain is built from TRBV28 and TRBJ2-1, with D possibly TRBD2 on 6 matching bases. The V end lost 3 bases, the J end lost 8 bases, and 8 bases lay between the germline ends. From germline, CDR1 is MDHEN and CDR2 SYDVKM. The length of the CDR3 is 12 residues. For the CDR3, the DNA is TGTGCCAGCAGTTTCTGGGGGGATGAGCAGTTCTTC. Translated: CASSFWGDEQFF.

This chain connects TRBV6-2 or TRBV6-3 to TRBJ2-1; D uncertain. The CDR3 covers 16 residues. The germline gives CDR1 MNHEY, CDR2 SVGEGT. The V end lost 2 bases, the J end lost 3 bases, and 14 bases lay between the germline ends. The DNA of the CDR3 is TGTGCCAGCAGTTACCCCCACTACCTTCGCTACAATGAGCAGTTCTTC. Translation: CASSYPHYLRYNEQFF.

The table lists this clonotype with a few counts. The chain uses TRBV5-1 and TRBJ2-1; TRBD2 matches at 12 bases. The CDR3 has 15 amino acids. The V gene's germline CDR1 is SGHRS and CDR2 YFSETQ. After removal of 4 bases from V and 7 bases from J, the junction contained 6 bases not matched to a gene. The CDR3 here is CASSRRTSGINEQFF. The CDR3 DNA reads as TGCGCCAGCAGCCGACGGACTAGCGGGATTAATGAGCAGTTCTTC.

This chain joins TRBV5-1 and TRBJ1-2; the D gene is possibly TRBD1 (5 bases). The germline V gene has CDR1 SGHRS and CDR2 YFSETQ. The CDR3 sequence is 18 residues long. Trimming cost V 0 bases and J 4 bases, with 22 bases left between them. CDR3: CASSLDGLGVFLPYGYTF. Written as DNA, the CDR3 is TGCGCCAGCAGCTTGGACGGTCTGGGGGTCTTTCTCCCCTATGGCTACACCTTC. The variable domain in full, with the rest retrieved from reference TRBV5-1 and TRBJ1-2, is KAGVTQTPRYLIKTRGQQVTLSCSPISGHRSVSWYQQTPGQGLQFLFEYFSETQRNKGNFPGRFSGRQFSNSRSEMNVSTLELGDSALYLCASSLDGLGVFLPYGYTFGSGTRLTVV.